These 16 T cell receptor beta chains came from one sample sequenced in a study of low-dose radiotherapy and immunotherapy resistance in tumors. The time point was: before trial treatment. TRAV- and TRBV-specific primers were used for first-strand cDNA, which covered alpha and beta chains. TCRs underwent around 20 PCR cycles of amplification with a constant-region primer and V-primer adapter. Via MiXCR, TCRdb re-called the reads, giving one row per CDR3 protein. Among almost 40,000 distinct CDR3 sequences listed, 25% to 40% were seen once. The starting material was PBMCs, obtained before treatment. The receptor set was obtained from a male donor with gallbladder cancer.

The gene calls are TRBV30 and TRBJ2-3, with TRBD2 matching over 9 bases. CDR1 and CDR2 from the germline V gene are GTSNPN and SVGIG (reference sequence). CDR3 length: 14 amino acids. Unmatched junction bases numbered 5, after V lost 5 bases and J lost 2 bases. CDR3 region: CAWSRLAVTDTQYF. CDR3 DNA sequence: TGTGCCTGGTCTAGACTAGCGGTCACAGATACGCAGTATTTT.

In its sample, this clonotype was seen many times. The chain uses TRBV2 and TRBJ2-1, with D possibly matching TRBD1 (6 bases). The CDR3 totals 15 residues. Germline assignment: CDR1 SNHLY and CDR2 FYNNEI. Trimming took off 4 bases at V and 0 bases at J, with 10 bases between the two ends. The CDR3 DNA reads as TGTGCCAGCAGTGGACAGGCCCACTCCTACAATGAGCAGTTCTTC. It is translated as CASSGQAHSYNEQFF.

This clonotype showed up just a few times. This chain uses TRBV5-1 with TRBJ2-3; D not resolved. From germline, CDR1 is SGHRS and CDR2 YFSETQ. V dropped 7 bases and J dropped 1 base, with 7 bases sitting between them. This CDR3 comprises 12 residues. The CDR3 spells CASRTGTDTQYF. CDR3 nucleotide sequence: TGCGCCAGCCGAACGGGCACAGATACGCAGTATTTT.

The CDR3 DNA reads as TGTGCCAGCAGTGAACGAGGCAGGGGTCTGGACATTCAGTACTTC. Its translation is CASSERGRGLDIQYF. The V gene is TRBV6-1, the J gene TRBJ2-4, with D perhaps matching TRBD1 (6 bases). Trimming left V 2 bases short and J 8 bases short, with 16 bases between. CDR3 length equals 15 residues. CDR1 MNHNS and CDR2 SASEGT come from the germline V gene.

This clonotype has at least ten counts. This chain links TRBV25-1 with TRBJ2-1; D gene uncertain. The CDR3 extends over 14 amino acids. Trimming took off 1 base at V and 9 bases at J, with 13 bases between the two ends. CDR1 is MGHDK, CDR2 SYGVNS, per germline. This CDR3 is CASSESPRVGEQFF. The CDR3 DNA sequence: TGTGCCAGCAGTGAATCCCCCAGAGTAGGTGAGCAGTTCTTC.

The chain couples TRBV20-1 to TRBJ2-1, with 8 nucleotides matching TRBD2. The CDR3 is 12 residues long. Germline-derived CDR1 and CDR2 are DFQATT and SNEGSKA (reference sequence). Unmatched junction bases numbered 8, after V lost 4 bases and J lost 12 bases. CDR3 in DNA: TGCAGTGCTACGAAACTAGCGGTGGGGCAGTTCTTC. This encodes CSATKLAVGQFF.

At least ten counts were recorded for this clonotype. The junction does not match germline at one end; this may be a read error. The CDR3 DNA reads as TGTGCCAGCTCATCAACCCGGGACCAGCCCTTTGTCTTC. Its protein product is CASSSTRDQPFVF. The chain carries TRBV18 and TRBJ2-7, with D tentatively TRBD1 or TRBD2 (5 bases each). Germline lookup yields CDR1 KGHSH and CDR2 LQKENI. CDR3 length equals 13 residues.

This clonotype has ten or more counts. The rearrangement joins TRBV7-9 to TRBJ2-3; D possibly corresponds to TRBD1 (6 bases). CDR1 SEHNR and CDR2 FQNEAQ come from the germline V gene (reference sequence). V was clipped by 1 base and J by 0 bases, with 11 bases between them. The CDR3 is 16 amino acids. CDR3 residues: CASSLVWDTSTDTQYF. CDR3 nucleotide sequence: TGTGCCAGCAGCTTAGTCTGGGACACCAGCACAGATACGCAGTATTTT.

The chain employs TRBV20-1 and TRBJ1-2; a weak D match, TRBD1 (5 bases). The ends were cut back, 5 bases at V and 3 bases at J, with 19 bases in the middle. Germline V gene sequence: CDR1 DFQATT, CDR2 SNEGSKA (reference sequence). This CDR3 comprises 15 residues. This CDR3 is CSALRLIGTHYGYTF. The CDR3 DNA reads as TGCAGTGCTCTTAGATTAATTGGGACGCACTATGGCTACACCTTC.

This clonotype is medium-sized (0.01 to 0.1%). V gene TRBV19 combines with J gene TRBJ2-5; TRBD2 aligns across 12 bases. Germline lookup yields CDR1 LNHDA and CDR2 SQIVND (reference sequence). V was clipped by 6 bases and J by 5 bases; unmatched bases: 7. The CDR3 runs 15 residues. CDR3 DNA sequence: TGTGCCAGTAGCCTGACTAGCGGGAGTTATGAGACCCAGTACTTC. Its translation: CASSLTSGSYETQYF.

This rearrangement joins TRBV5-8 to TRBJ2-5; 8 bases map to TRBD2. Germline V gene data show CDR1 as SGHTS and CDR2 as YDEGEE. V dropped 4 bases and J dropped 4; count of bases not matched to a gene: 12. The CDR3 consists of 16 residues. The CDR3 nucleotides read TGTGCCAGCAGCGACATGAAGCGGGAGTGGTTAGAGACCCAGTACTTC. Encoded protein: CASSDMKREWLETQYF.

In its sample, this clonotype was seen a few times. The gene calls are TRBV6-6 and TRBJ2-7; 9 positions agree with TRBD2. The germline V gene has CDR1 MNHNY and CDR2 SVGAGI (reference sequence). The CDR3 length is 15 residues. Trimming at V came to 0 bases and at J to 6 bases, leaving 6 bases not matched to a gene. The chain's CDR3 is CASSYSSGSGAEQYF. CDR3 nucleotide sequence: TGTGCCAGCAGTTACTCTAGCGGGAGCGGCGCCGAGCAGTACTTC.

This clonotype was observed many times. The CDR3, as DNA: TGTGCCAGCAGTACCCCGTGGGGGTACGGAAACTATGGCTACACCTTC. This encodes CASSTPWGYGNYGYTF. The chain employs TRBV12-3 or TRBV12-4 and TRBJ1-2; weak D call: TRBD1 (5 bases). This CDR3 spans 16 amino acids. The V end was cut by 5 bases, the J end by 2 bases, with 18 bases between.

This chain connects TRBV3-1 to TRBJ2-7, with 10 bases that match TRBD1. Germline V CDR1 and CDR2: LGHDT, YNNKEL (reference sequence). CDR3 length: 15 residues. The V gene end was trimmed by 4 bases and the J gene end by 5 bases; junction bases not matched to a gene: 8. CDR3 sequence: CASSPRQGAPHEQYF. CDR3 nucleotide sequence: TGTGCCAGCAGCCCTCGACAGGGGGCTCCCCACGAGCAGTACTTC.

This clonotype came up many times. The V gene is TRBV6-2 or TRBV6-3, the J gene TRBJ1-1; 9 bases fit TRBD1. The CDR3 runs 16 residues. The J segment lost 4 bases and the V segment lost 2 bases, leaving 8 bases of the junction unmatched. Per germline, CDR1 MNHEY and CDR2 SVGEGT. For the CDR3, the DNA is TGTGCCAGCAGTTACGGGAACAGGGGGCGCGTCACTGAAGCTTTCTTT. It yields the protein CASSYGNRGRVTEAFF.

The chain combines TRBV7-9 with TRBJ1-1; D is uncertain. Trimming shortened V by 5 bases and J by 0 bases, and 13 bases separated the two germline ends. In germline, CDR1 is SEHNR, CDR2 FQNEAQ (reference sequence). This CDR3 comprises 15 residues. CDR3 residues: CASSPASGMNTEAFF. The CDR3 DNA reads as TGTGCCAGCAGCCCAGCCTCGGGTATGAACACTGAAGCTTTCTTT.